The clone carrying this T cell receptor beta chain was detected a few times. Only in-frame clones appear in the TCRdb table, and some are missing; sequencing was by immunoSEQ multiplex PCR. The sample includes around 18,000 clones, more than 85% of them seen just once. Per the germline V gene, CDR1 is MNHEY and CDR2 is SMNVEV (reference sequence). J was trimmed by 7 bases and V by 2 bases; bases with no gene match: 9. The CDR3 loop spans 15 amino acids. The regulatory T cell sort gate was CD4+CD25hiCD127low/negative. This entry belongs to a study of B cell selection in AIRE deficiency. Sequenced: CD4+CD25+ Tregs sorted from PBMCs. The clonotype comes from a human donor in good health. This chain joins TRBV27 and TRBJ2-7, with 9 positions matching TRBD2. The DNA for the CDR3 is TGTGCCAGCAGTTTACGCGGGAGGGCCCCGGAGGAGCAGTACTTC. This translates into CASSLRGRAPEEQYF.